This paragraph reports one T cell receptor beta chain. As yet, its antigen is unknown. This sample was included in a study of T cell repertoires in cytomegalovirus infection. Study-level information: Evidence of both CMV infection and a matching HLA type came from public TCR beta signatures. Broader study findings: HLA-C-restricted CMV clonotypes gave the most frequent clonotype in two of eight donors.

MiXCR, run by TCRdb on the reads, gives a single entry per CDR3 protein. The sample consists of some 920,000 distinct CDR3 sequences, around 31% of them appearing once. The CDR3 consists of 15 residues. Germline lookup yields CDR1 MDHEN and CDR2 SYDVKM. Trimming pared 3 bases from V and 3 bases from J, leaving 15 bases between. This receptor was obtained from a human donor in good health (CMV status not recorded). Some clones in this sample may be carry-over from other donors' samples. This material consisted of cultured CD8+ T cells from PBMCs, taken from culture after CMV antigen stimulation. V and J are TRBV28 and TRBJ2-7, with D possibly matching TRBD2 (5 bases). The CDR3 is CASSFSEGSFYEQYV. The CDR3 DNA follows: TGTGCCAGCAGTTTTTCAGAGGGCTCTTTCTACGAGCAGTACGTC.